This T cell receptor (beta chain) was identified during a study of OX40 agonist ivuxolimab in advanced cancers. The trim removed 3 bases at V and 4 bases at J, leaving 5 bases unmatched. The germline CDR1 and CDR2 sequences are SNHLY and FYNNEI. The CDR3 spans 14 residues. Assay: immunoSEQ multiplex PCR; the TCRdb copy retains only in-frame clones and omits some. This sample has about 81,000 clones, with about 92% found just once. The count of this clone is one. The specimen was CD4+ or CD8+ T cells sorted from blood, collected in a trial of the OX40 agonist ivuxolimab. The chain has TRBV2 and TRBJ2-7; TRBD1 agrees at 8 bases. The origin of this receptor is an adult with an advanced solid tumor such as melanoma, head and neck, liver or kidney cancer. The CDR3 sequence: CASSDWTGTYEQYF. As DNA, the CDR3 is TGTGCCAGCAGTGATTGGACAGGGACGTACGAGCAGTACTTC.